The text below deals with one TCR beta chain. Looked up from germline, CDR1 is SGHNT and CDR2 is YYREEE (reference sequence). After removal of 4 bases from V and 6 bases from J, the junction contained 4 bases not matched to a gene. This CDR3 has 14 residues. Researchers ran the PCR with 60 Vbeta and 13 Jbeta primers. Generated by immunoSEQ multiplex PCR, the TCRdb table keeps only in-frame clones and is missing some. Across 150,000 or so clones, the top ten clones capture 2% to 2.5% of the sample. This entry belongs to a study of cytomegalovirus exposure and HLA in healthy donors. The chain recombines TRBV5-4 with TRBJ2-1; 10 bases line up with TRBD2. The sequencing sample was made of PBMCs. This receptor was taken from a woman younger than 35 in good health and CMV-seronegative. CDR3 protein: CASSLGLAVNEQFF. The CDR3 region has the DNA TGTGCCAGCAGCCTTGGACTAGCGGTCAATGAGCAGTTCTTC. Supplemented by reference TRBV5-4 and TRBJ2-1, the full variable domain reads ETGVTQSPTHLIKTRGQQVTLRCSSQSGHNTVSWYQQALGQGPQFIFQYYREEENGRGNFPPRFSGLQFPNYSSELNVNALELDDSALYLCASSLGLAVNEQFFGPGTRLTVL.